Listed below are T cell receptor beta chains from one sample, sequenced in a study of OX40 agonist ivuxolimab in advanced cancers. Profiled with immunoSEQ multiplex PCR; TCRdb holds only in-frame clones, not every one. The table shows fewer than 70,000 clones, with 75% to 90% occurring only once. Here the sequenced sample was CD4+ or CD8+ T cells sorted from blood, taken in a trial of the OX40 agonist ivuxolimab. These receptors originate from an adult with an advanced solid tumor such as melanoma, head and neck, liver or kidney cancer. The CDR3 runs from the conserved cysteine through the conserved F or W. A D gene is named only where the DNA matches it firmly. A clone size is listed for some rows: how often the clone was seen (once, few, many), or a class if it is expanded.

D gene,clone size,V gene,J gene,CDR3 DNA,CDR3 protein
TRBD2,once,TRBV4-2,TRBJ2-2,TGTGCCAGCAGCCAAGAGACCCTCCGGACTAGCGCGAACACCGGGGAGCTGTTTTTT,CASSQETLRTSANTGELFF
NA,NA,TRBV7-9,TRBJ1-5,TGTGCCAGCAGCTTAGGACAGCTTAATCAGCCCCAGCATTTT,CASSLGQLNQPQHF
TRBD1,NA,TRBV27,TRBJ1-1,TGTGCCAGCAGGGACCTCCGGACAGGGGGCAGAGCTTTCTTT,CASRDLRTGGRAFF
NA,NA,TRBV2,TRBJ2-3,TGTGCCAGTACCCGCACAGATACGCAGTATTTT,CASTRTDTQYF
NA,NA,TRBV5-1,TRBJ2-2,TGCGCCAGCAGCTACGAGGGGTCCGGGGAGCTGTTTTTT,CASSYEGSGELFF
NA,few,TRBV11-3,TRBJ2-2,TGTGCCAGCAGCCAGAGGGGAAACACCGGGGAGCTGTTTTTT,CASSQRGNTGELFF
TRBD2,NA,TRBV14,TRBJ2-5,TGTGCCAGCAGCCCCGGACTAGGACGGCCCCAGTACTTC,CASSPGLGRPQYF
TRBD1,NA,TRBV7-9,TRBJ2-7,TGTGCCAGCAGCTTATTGACAGGGGGGGCCTACGAGCAGTACTTC,CASSLLTGGAYEQYF
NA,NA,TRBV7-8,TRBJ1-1,TGTGCCAGCAGCTCTCCCGGGACACCGAACACTGAAGCTTTCTTT,CASSSPGTPNTEAFF
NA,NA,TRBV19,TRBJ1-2,TGTGCCAGTAGTACCTTACAAACAGGATTCTATGGCTACACCTTC,CASSTLQTGFYGYTF
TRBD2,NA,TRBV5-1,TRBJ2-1,TGCGCCAGCAGCTTGAGGCCTTTAGCGGGACGGGATGAGCAGTTCTTC,CASSLRPLAGRDEQFF
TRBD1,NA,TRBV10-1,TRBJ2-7,TGCGCCAGCGGACAGGGAGGCTCCTACGAGCAGTACTTC,CASGQGGSYEQYF
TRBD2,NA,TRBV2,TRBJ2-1,TGTGCCAGCATTCAGCGGGAGAGCTCCTACAATGAGCAGTTCTTC,CASIQRESSYNEQFF
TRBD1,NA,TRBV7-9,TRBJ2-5,TGTGCCAGCAGCGCGGGACAGGGGCCGGAGACCCAGTACTTC,CASSAGQGPETQYF
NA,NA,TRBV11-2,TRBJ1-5,TGTGCCAGCAGCACCGGGCGGATTCAGCCCCAGCATTTT,CASSTGRIQPQHF
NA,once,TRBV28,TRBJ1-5,TGTGCCAGCAGTTTAAGACAGAACAATCAGCCCCAGCATTTT,CASSLRQNNQPQHF
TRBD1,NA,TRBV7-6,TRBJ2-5,TGTGCCAGCAGCAAACAGGGGGCCAGGGAGACCCAGTACTTC,CASSKQGARETQYF
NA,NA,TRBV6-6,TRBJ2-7,TGTGCCAGCAGTTACGGGCGGAACTCCTACGAGCAGTACTTC,CASSYGRNSYEQYF
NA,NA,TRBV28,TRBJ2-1,TGTGCCACTCGGAGCTCCTACAATGAGCAGTTCTTC,CATRSSYNEQFF
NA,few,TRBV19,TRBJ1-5,TGTGCCAGTAGGGACAGACAACGAGGCAATCAGCCCCAGCATTTT,CASRDRQRGNQPQHF
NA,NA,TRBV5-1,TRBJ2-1,TGCGCCAGCAGCTTGACAGGGACGGGCTACAATGAGCAGTTCTTC,CASSLTGTGYNEQFF
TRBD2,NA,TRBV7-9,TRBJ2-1,TGTGCCAGCAGCCCAATAGGAGCGGGACTAGCCAACAATGAGCAGTTCTTC,CASSPIGAGLANNEQFF
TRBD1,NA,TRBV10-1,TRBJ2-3,TGCGCCAGCAGTGGGACAGGGCCAAGCACAGATACGCAGTATTTT,CASSGTGPSTDTQYF
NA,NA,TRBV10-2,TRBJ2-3,TGCGCCAGCAGTGGCCGGGTTAGCACAGATACGCAGTATTTT,CASSGRVSTDTQYF
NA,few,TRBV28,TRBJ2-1,TGTGCCAGCAGGTTCGTGTCTCGTCGCGATGAGCAGTTCTTC,CASRFVSRRDEQFF
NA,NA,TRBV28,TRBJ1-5,TGTGCCAGCAGTTTGCAGGTAAATCAGCCCCAGCATTTT,CASSLQVNQPQHF
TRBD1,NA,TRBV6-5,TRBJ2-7,TGTGCCAGCAGTTTCCGGGACAGGCCCCACGAGCAGTACTTC,CASSFRDRPHEQYF
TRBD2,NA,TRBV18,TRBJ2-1,TGTGCCAGCTCACCTCCGGGACTAGCGGGAACGCATGAGCAGTTCTTC,CASSPPGLAGTHEQFF
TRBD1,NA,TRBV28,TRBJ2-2,TGTGCCAGCACACCTCTCGTCAGGGGGCGGTTGACCGGGGAGCTGTTTTTT,CASTPLVRGRLTGELFF
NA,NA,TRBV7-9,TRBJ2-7,TGTGCCAGCAGCCCCTCCTACGAGCAGTACTTC,CASSPSYEQYF
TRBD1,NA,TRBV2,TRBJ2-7,TGTGCCAGCAGTGTGGGGACAGGGGCCTACGAGCAGTACTTC,CASSVGTGAYEQYF
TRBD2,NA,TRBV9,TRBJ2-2,TGTGCCAGCAGCGTAGGACTAGCGGGAGTAACCGGGGAGCTGTTTTTT,CASSVGLAGVTGELFF
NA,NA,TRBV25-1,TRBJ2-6,TGTGCCAGCAGTGAAGGGAGTGGGGCCAACGTCCTGACTTTC,CASSEGSGANVLTF
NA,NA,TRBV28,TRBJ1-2,TGTGCCAGCAGTTCCCCATGGAGGGGCGATACTAACTATGGCTACACCTTC,CASSSPWRGDTNYGYTF
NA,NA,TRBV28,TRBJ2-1,TGTGCCAGCGGGCCGGGCGCGCGCCAGGTCAATGAGCAGTTCTTC,CASGPGARQVNEQFF
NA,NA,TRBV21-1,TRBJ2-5,TGTGCCAGCAGCAAAGGGACAGGGGGTGGAGAGACCCAGTACTTC,CASSKGTGGGETQYF
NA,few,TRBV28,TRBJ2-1,TGTGCCAGCAGTCTGGGGGTTATGTACAATGAGCAGTTCTTC,CASSLGVMYNEQFF
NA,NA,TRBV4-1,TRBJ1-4,TGCGCCAGCAGCCAATTGGACAGTAAGAATGAAAAACTGTTTTTT,CASSQLDSKNEKLFF
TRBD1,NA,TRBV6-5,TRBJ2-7,TGTGCCAGCAGTGTAACCGGGACAGTAGGCTACGAGCAGTACTTC,CASSVTGTVGYEQYF
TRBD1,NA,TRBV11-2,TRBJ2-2,TGTGCCAGCAGGCCGTTAGACAGGGGGCCTACCGGGGAGCTGTTTTTT,CASRPLDRGPTGELFF
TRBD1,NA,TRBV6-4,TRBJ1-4,TGTGCCAGCAGTGACGCAGTCAGGGGGACGACTAATGAAAAACTGTTTTTT,CASSDAVRGTTNEKLFF
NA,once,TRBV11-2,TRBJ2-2,TGTGCCAGCAGCTTAGCCCGCTTTGGGGGGCCGGACACCGGGGAGCTGTTTTTT,CASSLARFGGPDTGELFF
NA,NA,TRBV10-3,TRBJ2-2,TGTGCCACCGGTACAGGGGAGCTGTTTTTT,CATGTGELFF
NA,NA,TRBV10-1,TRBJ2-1,TGCGCCAGCGCCCCGGGGATCACAGACAATGAGCAGTTCTTC,CASAPGITDNEQFF
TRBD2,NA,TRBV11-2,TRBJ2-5,TGTGCCAGCAGCTTAAGGGGGGGTAGCGGGAGAGGAGAGACCCAGTACTTC,CASSLRGGSGRGETQYF
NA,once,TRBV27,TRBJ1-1,TGTGCCAGCAGTTCGGACAGCCTGGGGGACACTGAAGCTTTCTTT,CASSSDSLGDTEAFF
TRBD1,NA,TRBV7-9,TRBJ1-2,TGTGCCAGCAGCTTAGGGGGGACAGACTATGGCTACACCTTC,CASSLGGTDYGYTF